Presented here are 15 T cell receptor beta chains from one specimen sequenced in a study of T cells after posttransplantation cyclophosphamide. This table comes from immunoSEQ multiplex PCR, and its TCRdb copy is limited to in-frame clones, with some not included. Seen here are around 50,000 clones, 85% to 95% observed once, and the top ten hold less than 3.5%. Sequenced material: PBMCs. These receptor sequences come from a woman aged 45-60 years in good health and a related stem cell transplant donor.

This rearrangement joins TRBV5-8 to TRBJ1-5; no firm D call. CDR3 length: 13 residues. The ends were cut back, 3 bases at V and 7 bases at J, with 11 bases in the middle. The germline V gene encodes CDR1 SGHTS and CDR2 YDEGEE. The CDR3 protein is CASSWSFQQPQHF. CDR3 bases: TGTGCCAGCAGCTGGTCCTTCCAGCAGCCCCAGCATTTT.

The chain carries TRBV10-2 and TRBJ2-3; 10 bases match TRBD1. This CDR3 spans 15 amino acids. From germline, CDR1 is WSHSY and CDR2 SAAADI. Trimming cost V 10 bases and J 0 bases; bases outside gene matches: 7. The CDR3 spells CATRTGGLSTDTQYF. CDR3 in DNA: TGCGCCACACGGACAGGGGGATTAAGCACAGATACGCAGTATTTT.

The chain carries TRBV6-6 and TRBJ2-5; D remains unclear. Germline CDR1 reads MNHNY; CDR2 reads SVGAGI (reference sequence). Trimming stripped 4 bases from V and 2 bases from J, with 14 bases between. The CDR3 is made up of 15 amino acids. For the CDR3, the DNA is TGTGCCAGCAGTTCGAACACCGAAACGCAAGAGACCCAGTACTTC. Its protein is CASSSNTETQETQYF.

The genes are TRBV7-8 and TRBJ2-7; 13 bases agree with TRBD2. This CDR3 comprises 17 residues. Germline V lookup: CDR1 SGHVS, CDR2 FQNEAQ. The J segment lost 6 bases and the V segment lost 5 bases, leaving 13 bases of the junction unmatched. CDR3 protein: CASSTHRGLAGTGEQYF. The DNA of the CDR3 is TGTGCCAGCAGCACCCACCGGGGACTAGCGGGGACTGGCGAGCAGTACTTC.

Remarks on this clone: Other DNA sequences in this specimen translate into the identical CDR3. The chain carries TRBV5-4 and TRBJ1-1, with 7 bases identical to TRBD1. Trimming at V came to 4 bases and at J to 3 bases, leaving 9 bases not matched to a gene. Germline CDR1 SGHNT, CDR2 YYREEE (reference sequence). This CDR3 is 15 amino acids long. The CDR3 here is CASSPGGQGDTEAFF. In DNA form, the CDR3 reads TGTGCCAGCAGCCCAGGGGGGCAGGGGGACACTGAAGCTTTCTTT.

The rearrangement links TRBV7-2 to TRBJ2-1; 9 bases are shared with TRBD2. Per germline, CDR1 SGHTA and CDR2 FQGNSA. V lost 3 bases and J lost 1; bases outside the gene matches: 7. This CDR3 comprises 17 residues. The CDR3 region is CASSFPAGGISYNEQFF. The CDR3, as DNA: TGTGCCAGCAGCTTTCCAGCGGGGGGAATTTCCTACAATGAGCAGTTCTTC.

V usage is TRBV6-1 and J usage is TRBJ2-3; TRBD1 is a possible D gene (6 bases). The CDR3 spans 16 residues. Germline lookup yields CDR1 MNHNS and CDR2 SASEGT. The V gene lost 3 bases and the J gene lost 0 bases, with 13 bases spanning the gap. In nucleotides, the CDR3 is TGTGCCAGCAGTGAGACAGGAGAAACTAGCACAGATACGCAGTATTTT. This sequence encodes CASSETGETSTDTQYF.

This chain joins TRBV5-1 and TRBJ1-5; D is perhaps TRBD1 (5 bases). There are 15 residues in the CDR3. The V gene's germline CDR1 is SGHRS and CDR2 YFSETQ. With 4 bases removed from V and 0 bases from J, the gap between germline ends came to 11 bases. CDR3 sequence (DNA): TGCGCCAGCAGCCTAGACAGCCATAGCAATCAGCCCCAGCATTTT. Amino acids: CASSLDSHSNQPQHF.

This chain joins TRBV18 and TRBJ1-5; D unclear. Trimming removed 3 bases from V and 3 bases from J, with 6 bases in between. Germline V CDR1 and CDR2: KGHSH, LQKENI. The length of the CDR3 is 13 residues. CDR3 sequence reads: CASSPDINQPQHF. CDR3 nucleotide sequence: TGTGCCAGCTCACCCGACATCAATCAGCCCCAGCATTTT.

This clone showed up just a few times. The rearrangement links TRBV10-3 to TRBJ1-2; no clear D. With 1 base removed from V and 5 bases from J, the gap between germline ends came to 8 bases. The CDR3 totals 13 residues. Per germline, CDR1 ENHRY and CDR2 SYGVKD. The DNA for the CDR3 is TGTGCCATCAGTGAGTTGACGACTTATGGCTACACCTTC. Translating gives CAISELTTYGYTF.

The chain joins TRBV28 to TRBJ1-2; 10 bases map to TRBD1. Germline loops: CDR1 MDHEN, CDR2 SYDVKM. The CDR3 consists of 14 residues. The junction had 3 bases not matched to a gene; V was cut back by 8 bases and J by 0 bases. CDR3 coding DNA: TGTGCCAGCCGGGACAGGGGATCTAACTATGGCTACACCTTC. Translated: CASRDRGSNYGYTF.

The chain links TRBV2 to TRBJ1-5; TRBD1 might be the D (5 bases). The germline V and J ends were trimmed by 4 bases and 4 bases, with 20 bases remaining between them. The CDR3 loop spans 17 amino acids. The V gene's germline CDR1 is SNHLY and CDR2 FYNNEI. CDR3: CASSGQPQAPRNQPQHF. CDR3 in DNA: TGTGCCAGCAGTGGCCAACCACAGGCCCCTAGGAATCAGCCCCAGCATTTT.

This chain links TRBV5-4 with TRBJ2-7, with 9 bases lining up with TRBD1. Germline CDR1 SGHNT, CDR2 YYREEE (reference sequence). This CDR3 has 16 residues. V gave up 0 bases and J gave up 6 bases; unmatched junction bases: 10. This chain's CDR3 is CASSLVRRTGDREQYF. CDR3 DNA sequence: TGTGCCAGCAGCTTGGTGCGCCGGACAGGGGACCGCGAGCAGTACTTC.

V usage is TRBV4-2 and J usage is TRBJ1-5; a weak D match, TRBD1 (5 bases). The germline CDR1 and CDR2 sequences are LGHNA and YNFKEQ. This CDR3 is 15 amino acids long. Between the trimmed V and J ends, which lost 2 bases and 0 bases, there was a span of 8 bases. DNA for the CDR3: TGTGCCAGCAGCCAACAGACAGATAGCAATCAGCCCCAGCATTTT. Its protein is CASSQQTDSNQPQHF.

This rearrangement joins TRBV6-6 to TRBJ2-5; the D gene is possibly TRBD1 (6 bases). From germline, CDR1 is MNHNY and CDR2 SVGAGI (reference sequence). The CDR3 totals 13 residues. The ends were cut back, 6 bases at V and 3 bases at J, with 11 bases in the middle. The CDR3: CASRRTVEETQYF. The CDR3 nucleotides read TGTGCCAGCAGGAGGACAGTCGAAGAGACCCAGTACTTC.